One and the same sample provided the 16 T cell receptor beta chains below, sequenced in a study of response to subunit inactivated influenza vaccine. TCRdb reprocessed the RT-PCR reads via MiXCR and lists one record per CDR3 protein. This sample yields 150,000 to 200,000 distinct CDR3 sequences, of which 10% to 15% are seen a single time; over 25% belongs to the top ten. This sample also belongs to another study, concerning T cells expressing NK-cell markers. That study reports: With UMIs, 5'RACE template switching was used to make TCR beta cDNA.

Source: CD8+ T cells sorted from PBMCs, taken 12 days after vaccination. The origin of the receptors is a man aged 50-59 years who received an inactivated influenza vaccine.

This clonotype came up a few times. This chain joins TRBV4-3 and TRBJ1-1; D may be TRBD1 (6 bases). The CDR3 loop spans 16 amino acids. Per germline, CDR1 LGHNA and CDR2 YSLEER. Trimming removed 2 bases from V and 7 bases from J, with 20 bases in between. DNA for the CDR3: TGCGCCAGCAGCCAAACGGACAGTCTCGGTTGGAGTGAAGCTTTCTTT. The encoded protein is CASSQTDSLGWSEAFF.

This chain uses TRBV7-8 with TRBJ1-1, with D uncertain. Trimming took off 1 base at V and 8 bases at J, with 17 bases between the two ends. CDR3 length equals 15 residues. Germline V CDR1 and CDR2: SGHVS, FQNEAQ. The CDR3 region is CASSLEFSAAFEAFF. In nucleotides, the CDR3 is TGTGCCAGCAGCTTAGAGTTTTCGGCAGCGTTCGAAGCTTTCTTT.

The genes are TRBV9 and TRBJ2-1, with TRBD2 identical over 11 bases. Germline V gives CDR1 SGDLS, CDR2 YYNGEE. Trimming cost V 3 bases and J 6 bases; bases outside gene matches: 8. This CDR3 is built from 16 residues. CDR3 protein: CASSAPLAGGSNEQFF. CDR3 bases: TGTGCCAGCAGCGCCCCGCTAGCGGGAGGATCCAATGAGCAGTTCTTC. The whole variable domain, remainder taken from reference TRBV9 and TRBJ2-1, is DSGVTQTPKHLITATGQRVTLRCSPRSGDLSVYWYQQSLDQGLQFLIQYYNGEERAKGNILERFSAQQFPDLHSELNLSSLELGDSALYFCASSAPLAGGSNEQFFGPGTRLTVL.

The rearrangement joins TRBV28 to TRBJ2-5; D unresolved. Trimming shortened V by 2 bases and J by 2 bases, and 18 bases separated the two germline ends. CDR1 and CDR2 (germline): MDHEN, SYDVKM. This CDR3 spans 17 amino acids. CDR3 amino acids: CASSLVQDEFYQETQYF. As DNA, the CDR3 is TGTGCCAGCAGTTTAGTCCAGGACGAATTTTATCAAGAGACCCAGTACTTC.

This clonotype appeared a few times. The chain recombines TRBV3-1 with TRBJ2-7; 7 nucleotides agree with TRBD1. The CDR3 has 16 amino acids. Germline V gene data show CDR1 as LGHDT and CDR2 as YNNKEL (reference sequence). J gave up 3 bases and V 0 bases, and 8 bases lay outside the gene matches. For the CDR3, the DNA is TGTGCCAGCAGCCAAGACAGGGGACAGATATTCTACGAGCAGTACTTC. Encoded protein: CASSQDRGQIFYEQYF.

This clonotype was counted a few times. The CDR3 sequence is CASSEFAVSDTQYF. In nucleotides, the CDR3 is TGTGCCAGCAGTGAATTCGCAGTTTCAGATACGCAGTATTTT. V is TRBV25-1 and J is TRBJ2-3; no clear D gene. Germline V gives CDR1 MGHDK, CDR2 SYGVNS. The length of the CDR3 is 14 residues. The V and J ends lost 1 base and 4 bases respectively, with 9 bases between them.

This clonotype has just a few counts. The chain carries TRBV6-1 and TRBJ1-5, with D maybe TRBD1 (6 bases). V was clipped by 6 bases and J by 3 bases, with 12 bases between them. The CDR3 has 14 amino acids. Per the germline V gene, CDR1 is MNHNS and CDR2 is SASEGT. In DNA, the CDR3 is TGTGCCAGCAGGACGGGGGGCGCCAATCAGCCCCAGCATTTT. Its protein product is CASRTGGANQPQHF.

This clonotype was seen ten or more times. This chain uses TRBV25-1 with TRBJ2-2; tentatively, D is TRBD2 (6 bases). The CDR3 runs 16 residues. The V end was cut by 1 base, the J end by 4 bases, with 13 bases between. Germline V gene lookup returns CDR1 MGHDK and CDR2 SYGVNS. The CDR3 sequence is CASSEFGGSVTGELFF. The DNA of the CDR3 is TGTGCCAGCAGTGAATTCGGGGGATCGGTCACCGGGGAGCTGTTTTTT. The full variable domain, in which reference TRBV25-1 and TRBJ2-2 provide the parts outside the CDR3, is EADIYQTPRYLVIGTGKKITLECSQTMGHDKMYWYQQDPGMELHLIHYSYGVNSTEKGDLSSESTVSRIRTEHFPLTLESARPSHTSQYLCASSEFGGSVTGELFFGEGSRLTVL.

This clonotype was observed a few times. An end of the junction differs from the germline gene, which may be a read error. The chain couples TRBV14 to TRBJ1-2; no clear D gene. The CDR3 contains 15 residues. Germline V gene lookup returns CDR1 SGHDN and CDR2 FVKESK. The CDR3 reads CASSQDLGMNYDYTF. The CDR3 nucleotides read TGTGCCAGCAGCCAAGATCTGGGCATGAACTATGACTACACCTTC.

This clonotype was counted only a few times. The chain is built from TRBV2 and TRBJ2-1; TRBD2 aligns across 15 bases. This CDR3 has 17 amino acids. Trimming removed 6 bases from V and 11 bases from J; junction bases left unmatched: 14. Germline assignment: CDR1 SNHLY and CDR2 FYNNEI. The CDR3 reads CASRGLAGGALGKKQFF. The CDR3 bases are TGTGCCAGCAGGGGACTAGCGGGAGGAGCTTTGGGTAAAAAGCAGTTCTTC.

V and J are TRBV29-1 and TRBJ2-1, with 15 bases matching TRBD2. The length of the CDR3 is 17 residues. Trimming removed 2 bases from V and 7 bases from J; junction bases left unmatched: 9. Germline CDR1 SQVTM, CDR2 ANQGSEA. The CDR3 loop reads CSVERKGTSGRWNEQFF. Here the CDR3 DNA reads TGCAGCGTTGAACGAAAAGGGACTAGCGGGAGGTGGAATGAGCAGTTCTTC.

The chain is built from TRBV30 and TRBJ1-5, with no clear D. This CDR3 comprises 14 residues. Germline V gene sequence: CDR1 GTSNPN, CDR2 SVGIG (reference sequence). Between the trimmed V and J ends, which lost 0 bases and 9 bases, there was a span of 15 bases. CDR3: CAWSVNIDYRPQHF. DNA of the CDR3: TGTGCCTGGAGTGTAAATATCGATTATCGGCCCCAGCATTTT.

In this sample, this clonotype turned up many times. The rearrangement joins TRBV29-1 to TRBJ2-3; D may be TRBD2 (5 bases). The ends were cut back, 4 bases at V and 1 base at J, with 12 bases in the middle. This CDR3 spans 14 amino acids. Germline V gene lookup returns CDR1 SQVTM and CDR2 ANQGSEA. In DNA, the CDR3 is TGCAGCGTTGGGGGAGCGGAGCGCACAGATACGCAGTATTTT. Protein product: CSVGGAERTDTQYF.

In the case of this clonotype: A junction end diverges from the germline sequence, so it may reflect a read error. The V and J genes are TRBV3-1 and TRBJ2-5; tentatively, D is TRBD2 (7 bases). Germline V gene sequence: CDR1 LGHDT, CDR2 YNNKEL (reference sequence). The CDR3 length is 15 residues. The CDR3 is CATSQEVGGPETQYF. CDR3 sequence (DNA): TGTGCCACCAGCCAAGAGGTGGGGGGGCCCGAGACCCAGTACTTC.

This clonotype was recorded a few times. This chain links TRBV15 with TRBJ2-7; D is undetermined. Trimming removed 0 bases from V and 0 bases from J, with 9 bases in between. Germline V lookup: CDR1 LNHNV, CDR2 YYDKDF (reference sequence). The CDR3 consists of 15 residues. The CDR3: CATSRDYGGSYEQYF. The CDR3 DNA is TGTGCCACCAGCAGAGATTATGGCGGCTCCTACGAGCAGTACTTC.

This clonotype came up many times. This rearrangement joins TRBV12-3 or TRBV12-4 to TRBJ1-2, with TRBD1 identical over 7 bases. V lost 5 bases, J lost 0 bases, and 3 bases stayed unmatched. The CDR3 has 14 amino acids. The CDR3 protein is CASSPQGANYGYTF. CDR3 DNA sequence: TGTGCCAGCAGTCCTCAGGGGGCTAACTATGGCTACACCTTC.